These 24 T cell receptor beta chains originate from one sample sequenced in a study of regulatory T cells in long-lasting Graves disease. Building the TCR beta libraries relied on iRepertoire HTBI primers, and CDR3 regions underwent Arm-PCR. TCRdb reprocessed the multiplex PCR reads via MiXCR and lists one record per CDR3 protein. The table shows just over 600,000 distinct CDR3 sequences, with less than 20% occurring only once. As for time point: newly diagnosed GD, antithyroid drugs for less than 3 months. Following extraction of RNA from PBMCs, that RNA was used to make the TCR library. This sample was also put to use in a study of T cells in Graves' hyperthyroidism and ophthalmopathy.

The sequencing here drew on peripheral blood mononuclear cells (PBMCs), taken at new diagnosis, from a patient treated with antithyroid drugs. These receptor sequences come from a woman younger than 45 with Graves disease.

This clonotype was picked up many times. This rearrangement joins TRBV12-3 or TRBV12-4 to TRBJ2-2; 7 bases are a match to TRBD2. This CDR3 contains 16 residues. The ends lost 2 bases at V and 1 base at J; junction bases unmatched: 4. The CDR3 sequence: CASSLRAGVNTGELFF. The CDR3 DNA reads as TGTGCCAGCAGTTTACGGGCGGGAGTGAACACCGGGGAGCTGTTTTTT.

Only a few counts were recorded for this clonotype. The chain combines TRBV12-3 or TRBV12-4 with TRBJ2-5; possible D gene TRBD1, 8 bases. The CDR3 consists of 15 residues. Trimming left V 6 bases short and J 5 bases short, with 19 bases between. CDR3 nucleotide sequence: TGTGCCAGCAGCCCCGAAGCGGGACAGGTCGAGACCCAGTACTTC. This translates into CASSPEAGQVETQYF.

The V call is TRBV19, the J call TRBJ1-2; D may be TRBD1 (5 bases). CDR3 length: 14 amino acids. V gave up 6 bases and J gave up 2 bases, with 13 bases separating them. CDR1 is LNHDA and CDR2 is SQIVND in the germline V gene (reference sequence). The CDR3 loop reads CASRPPYRNYGYTF. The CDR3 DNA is TGTGCCAGTAGACCCCCCTACAGGAACTATGGCTACACCTTC.

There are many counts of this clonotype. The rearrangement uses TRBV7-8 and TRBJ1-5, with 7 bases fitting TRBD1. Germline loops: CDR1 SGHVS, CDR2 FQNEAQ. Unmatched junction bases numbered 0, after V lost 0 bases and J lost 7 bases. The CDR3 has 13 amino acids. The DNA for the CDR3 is TGTGCCAGCAGCTTAGCAGGGGGCCAGCCCCAGCATTTT. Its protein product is CASSLAGGQPQHF.

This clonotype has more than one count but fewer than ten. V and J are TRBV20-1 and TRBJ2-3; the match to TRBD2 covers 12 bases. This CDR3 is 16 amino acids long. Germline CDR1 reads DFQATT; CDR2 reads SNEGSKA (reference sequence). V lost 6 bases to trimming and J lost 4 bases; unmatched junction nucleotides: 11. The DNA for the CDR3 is TGCAGTGCCCATGGACTAGCGGGAATTGGTGCAGATACGCAGTATTTT. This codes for CSAHGLAGIGADTQYF.

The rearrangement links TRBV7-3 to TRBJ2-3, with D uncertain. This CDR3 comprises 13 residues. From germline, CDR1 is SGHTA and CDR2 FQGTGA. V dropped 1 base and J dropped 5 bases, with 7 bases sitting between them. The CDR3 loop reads CASSLIDLDTQYF. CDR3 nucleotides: TGTGCCAGCAGCTTAATCGATTTAGATACGCAGTATTTT.

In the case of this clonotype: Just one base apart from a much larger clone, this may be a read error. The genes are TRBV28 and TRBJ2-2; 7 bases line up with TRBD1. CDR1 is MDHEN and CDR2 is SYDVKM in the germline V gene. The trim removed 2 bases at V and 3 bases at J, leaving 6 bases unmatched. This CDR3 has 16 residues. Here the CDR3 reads CASSLGFTGDTGELFF. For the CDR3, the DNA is TGTGCCAGCAGTTTAGGGTTTACAGGGGACACCGGGGAGCTGTTTTTT.

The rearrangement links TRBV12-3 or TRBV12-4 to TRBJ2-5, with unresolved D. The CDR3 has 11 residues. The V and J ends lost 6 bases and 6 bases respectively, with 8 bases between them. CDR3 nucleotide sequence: TGTGCCAGCAGCCTCCAGAAGACCCAGTACTTC. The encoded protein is CASSLQKTQYF.

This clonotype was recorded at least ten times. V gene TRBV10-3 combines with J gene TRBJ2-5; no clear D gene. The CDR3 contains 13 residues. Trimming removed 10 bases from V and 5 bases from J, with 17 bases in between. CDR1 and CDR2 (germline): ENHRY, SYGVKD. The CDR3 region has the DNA TGTGCCACCCGACCCTGGGATAAGGAGACCCAGTACTTC. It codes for CATRPWDKETQYF.

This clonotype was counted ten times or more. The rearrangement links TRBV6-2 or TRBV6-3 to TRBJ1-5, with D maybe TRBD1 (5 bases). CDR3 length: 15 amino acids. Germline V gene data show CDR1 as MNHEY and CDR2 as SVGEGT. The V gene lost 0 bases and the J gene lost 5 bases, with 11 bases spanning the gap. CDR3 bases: TGTGCCAGCAGTTACTCGGGGCCTGGGGATCAGCCCCAGCATTTT. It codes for CASSYSGPGDQPQHF.

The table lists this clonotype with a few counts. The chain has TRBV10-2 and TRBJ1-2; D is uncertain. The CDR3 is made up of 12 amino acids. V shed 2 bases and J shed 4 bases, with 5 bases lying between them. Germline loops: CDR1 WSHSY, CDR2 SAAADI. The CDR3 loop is CASSEGVYGYTF. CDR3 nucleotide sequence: TGCGCCAGCAGTGAGGGAGTCTATGGCTACACCTTC.

Written as DNA, the CDR3 is TGCAGTGCCCCTACCTACTCCTACAATGAGCAGTTCTTC. Protein product: CSAPTYSYNEQFF. The chain carries TRBV20-1 and TRBJ2-1; the D is unclear. Germline V gene data show CDR1 as DFQATT and CDR2 as SNEGSKA (reference sequence). CDR3 length equals 13 residues. The ends were cut back, 6 bases at V and 0 bases at J, with 9 bases in the middle.

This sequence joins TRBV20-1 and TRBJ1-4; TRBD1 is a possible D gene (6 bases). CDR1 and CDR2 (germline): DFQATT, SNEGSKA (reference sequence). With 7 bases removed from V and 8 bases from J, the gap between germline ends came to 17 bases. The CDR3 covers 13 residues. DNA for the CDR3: TGCAGTGTCCTACAGGGCTTGGGGGAAAAACTGTTTTTT. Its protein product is CSVLQGLGEKLFF.

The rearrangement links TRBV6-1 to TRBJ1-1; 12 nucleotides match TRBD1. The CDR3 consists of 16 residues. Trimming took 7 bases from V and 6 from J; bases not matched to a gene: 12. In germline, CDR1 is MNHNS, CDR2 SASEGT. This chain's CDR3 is CASKPGRGQGAAEAFF. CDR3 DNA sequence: TGTGCCAGCAAACCCGGGCGGGGACAGGGGGCGGCTGAAGCTTTCTTT.

CDR3: CSARGGQYNQPQHF. The DNA for the CDR3 is TGCAGTGCTAGAGGGGGACAGTACAATCAGCCCCAGCATTTT. The rearrangement uses TRBV20-1 and TRBJ1-5; 7 bases agree with TRBD1. Germline CDR1 and CDR2: DFQATT and SNEGSKA (reference sequence). This CDR3 has 14 residues. V lost 1 base and J lost 3; bases outside the gene matches: 3.

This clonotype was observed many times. CDR3 residues: CASTPGGTYEQYF. The CDR3 bases are TGTGCCAGCACTCCAGGAGGGACCTACGAGCAGTACTTC. The chain recombines TRBV28 with TRBJ2-7; D is possibly TRBD2 (6 bases). V shed 7 bases and J shed 2 bases, with 12 bases lying between them. Germline CDR1 reads MDHEN; CDR2 reads SYDVKM. The CDR3 runs 13 residues.

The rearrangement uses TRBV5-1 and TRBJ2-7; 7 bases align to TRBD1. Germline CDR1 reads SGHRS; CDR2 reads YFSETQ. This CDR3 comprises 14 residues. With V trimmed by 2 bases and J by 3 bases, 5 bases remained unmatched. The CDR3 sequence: CASSLQGSGYEQYF. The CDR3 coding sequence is TGCGCCAGCAGCTTACAGGGGTCAGGCTACGAGCAGTACTTC.

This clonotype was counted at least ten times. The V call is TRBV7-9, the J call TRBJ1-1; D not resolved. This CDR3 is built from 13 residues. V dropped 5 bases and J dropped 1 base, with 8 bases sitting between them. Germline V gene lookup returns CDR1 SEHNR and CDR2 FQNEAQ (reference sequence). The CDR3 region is CASSRGSNTEAFF. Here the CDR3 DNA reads TGTGCCAGCAGCCGAGGATCGAACACTGAAGCTTTCTTT.

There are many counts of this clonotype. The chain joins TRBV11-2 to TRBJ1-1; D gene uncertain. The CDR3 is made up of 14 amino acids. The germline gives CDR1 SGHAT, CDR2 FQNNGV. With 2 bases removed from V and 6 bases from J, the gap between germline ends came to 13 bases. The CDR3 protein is CASSLYLDTSEAFF. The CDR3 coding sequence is TGTGCCAGCAGCTTATACCTCGACACCTCTGAAGCTTTCTTT.

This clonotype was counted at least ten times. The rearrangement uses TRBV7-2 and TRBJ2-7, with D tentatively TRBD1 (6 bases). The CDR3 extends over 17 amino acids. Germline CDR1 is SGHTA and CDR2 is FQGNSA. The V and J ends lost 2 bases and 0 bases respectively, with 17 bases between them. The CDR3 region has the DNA TGTGCCAGCAGCTTAATCCGCCCAGGGGTTGGCTCCTACGAGCAGTACTTC. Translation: CASSLIRPGVGSYEQYF.

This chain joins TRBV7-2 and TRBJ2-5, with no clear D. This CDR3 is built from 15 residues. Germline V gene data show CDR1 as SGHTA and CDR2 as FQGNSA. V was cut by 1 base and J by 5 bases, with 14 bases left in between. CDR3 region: CASSLGWDNSETQYF. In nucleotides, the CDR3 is TGTGCCAGCAGCTTAGGGTGGGATAACTCGGAGACCCAGTACTTC. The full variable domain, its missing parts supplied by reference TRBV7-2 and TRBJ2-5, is GAGVSQSPSNKVTEKGKDVELRCDPISGHTALYWYRQSLGQGLEFLIYFQGNSAPDKSGLPSDRFSAERTGGSVSTLTIQRTQQEDSAVYLCASSLGWDNSETQYFGPGTRLLVL.

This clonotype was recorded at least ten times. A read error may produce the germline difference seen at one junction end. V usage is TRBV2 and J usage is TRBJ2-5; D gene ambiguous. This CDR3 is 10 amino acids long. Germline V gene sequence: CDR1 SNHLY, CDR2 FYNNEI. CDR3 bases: TGTGCCAGCAATGAAGAGACCCAGTACTTC. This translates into CASNEETQYF.

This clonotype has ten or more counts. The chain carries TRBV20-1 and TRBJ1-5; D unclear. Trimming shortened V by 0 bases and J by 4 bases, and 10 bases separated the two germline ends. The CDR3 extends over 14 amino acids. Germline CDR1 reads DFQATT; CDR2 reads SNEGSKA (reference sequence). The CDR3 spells CSAREEVGNQPQHF. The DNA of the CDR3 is TGCAGTGCTAGAGAGGAGGTCGGGAATCAGCCCCAGCATTTT.

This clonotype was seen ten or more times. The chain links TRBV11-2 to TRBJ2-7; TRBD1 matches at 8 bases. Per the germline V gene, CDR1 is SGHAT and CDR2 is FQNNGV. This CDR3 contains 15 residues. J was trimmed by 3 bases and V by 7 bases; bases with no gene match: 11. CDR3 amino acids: CASTRTGNLFYEQYF. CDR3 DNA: TGTGCCAGCACCCGGACAGGGAACCTTTTCTACGAGCAGTACTTC. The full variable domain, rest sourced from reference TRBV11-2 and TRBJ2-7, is EAGVAQSPRYKIIEKRQSVAFWCNPISGHATLYWYQQILGQGPKLLIQFQNNGVVDDSQLPKDRFSAERLKGVDSTLKIQPAKLEDSAVYLCASTRTGNLFYEQYFGPGTRLTVT.